This T cell receptor (beta chain) was sequenced in a study of shared clonotypes between healthy human individuals. Study-level information: Each donor contributed plates that comprised three CD4 naive, three CD4 memory, two CD8 naive and one CD8 memory. Points from the study as a whole: For naive CD4 cells, roughly 5% of clonotypes were shared across a few donors.

As to this clone: Antigen unknown.

Germline V gene data show CDR1 as GTSNPN and CDR2 as SVGIG (reference sequence). V was trimmed by 3 bases and J by 7 bases, leaving 22 bases between them. The CDR3 totals 17 residues. Only in-frame clones appear in the TCRdb table, and some are missing; sequencing was by immunoSEQ multiplex PCR. Of about a million clones in the sample, 70% to 80% were seen once. This clonotype was obtained from a man aged 18 to 30 in good health. Some clones in this sample may be carry-over from other donors' samples. V gene TRBV30 combines with J gene TRBJ1-6; D possibly corresponds to TRBD1 (5 bases). Source material: memory CD4+ T cells from PBMCs. The subset is: CD45RA-negative fraction. The CDR3 spells CAWSPGAGPPGNSPLHF. CDR3 in DNA: TGTGCCTGGAGCCCCGGGGCAGGGCCTCCCGGGAATTCACCCCTCCACTTT.